This TCR beta chain originates from a study of CD4 T cells in relation to SARS-CoV-2 and coronaviruses. Germline CDR1 and CDR2: LNHDA and SQIVND (reference sequence). The CDR3 extends over 15 amino acids. With V trimmed by 5 bases and J by 5 bases, 5 bases remained unmatched. As concerns this clone: What it binds is unknown.

The unexposed donors gave CD4+ T cells in 2011-2018, prior to COVID-19. CD4+ T cells were isolated from the cells after more than 8 days of culture. TCRdb's table, derived via immunoSEQ multiplex PCR, lists solely in-frame clones and lacks some. The table shows roughly 14,000 clones, with about four fifths occurring only once. Sequences were obtained from CD4+ T cells from PBMCs, cultured in vitro. The receptor's source is a human donor in good health. The chain has TRBV19 and TRBJ2-2; the match to TRBD2 covers 10 bases. The CDR3 loop reads CASSRSSGSTGELFF. CDR3 coding DNA: TGTGCCAGTAGTCGGTCTAGCGGGAGTACCGGGGAGCTGTTTTTT. Complete variable domain (other parts from reference TRBV19 and TRBJ2-2): DGGITQSPKYLFRKEGQNVTLSCEQNLNHDAMYWYRQDPGQGLRLIYYSQIVNDFQKGDIAEGYSVSREKKESFPLTVTSAQKNPTAFYLCASSRSSGSTGELFFGEGSRLTVL.